The TCR beta chain under discussion was sequenced for a study of vaccination and CD4 T cells after COVID-19. Study-level background: Nasal swab PCR had detected SARS-CoV-2 in convalescent patients, 9 or 10 mild and one severe.

In the case of this clonotype: Its antigen is still unknown.

General observations from the study: Convalescent patients' clones that were vaccine-specific were spike mono-reactive in 304 of 307 cases.

The CDR3 loop spans 14 amino acids. CDR1 is SGHRS and CDR2 is YFSETQ in the germline V gene. V was clipped by 2 bases and J by 6 bases, with 15 bases between them. Sequencing of the DNA from cultured CD4+ T cells was carried out with the Oncomine TCR Beta short-read assay. One entry per CDR3 protein results from TCRdb running MiXCR on the PCR reads. The sample lists 8,000 to 13,000 distinct CDR3 sequences, roughly two thirds seen once, with roughly 29% in the top ten. This sample's treatment: approximately 9-day PBMC culture with coronavirus spike peptide pools or control peptides (ViraFEST assay). At both days 3 and 7, half the medium was replaced with fresh IL-2 medium.

Sample: CD4+ T cells from blood, cultured in vitro. This clonotype originated in a human donor who had recovered from COVID-19. This chain joins TRBV5-1 and TRBJ2-7, with a tentative D call TRBD2 (6 bases). CDR3 coding DNA: TGCGCCAGCAGCTTAGAGGTCGTTAGCGGCGAGCAGTACTTC. Translated, it gives CASSLEVVSGEQYF.